The source of this TCR beta chain is a study of shared clonotypes between healthy human individuals. Study information: Every donor yielded three CD4 naive, three CD4 memory, two CD8 naive and one CD8 memory plate.

The study separated CD4+ cells into CD45RA+ naive and CD45RA-negative memory subsets. Replicate PCRs for sorted subsets used around 200 ng DNA; this equaled tens of thousands of T cell genomes. The method was immunoSEQ multiplex PCR; TCRdb's version includes in-frame clones alone and lacks a portion of them. In the table there are about 1.1 million clones, about four fifths of which are singletons. Losses at the gene ends were 4 bases for V and 5 bases for J; bases not matched to a gene: 4. Germline assignment: CDR1 SEHNR and CDR2 FQNEAQ (reference sequence). The CDR3 is 14 residues long. The genes are TRBV7-9 and TRBJ1-1; TRBD1 matches at 10 bases. The sequence was collected from a man aged 18 to 30 in good health. Some clones in this sample may be carry-over from other donors' samples. The sequencing input was memory CD4+ T cells from PBMCs. Stated subset: CD45RA-negative fraction. CDR3 region: CASSSRTGGTEAFF. CDR3 DNA: TGTGCCAGCAGCTCGCGGACAGGGGGAACTGAAGCTTTCTTT.